Shown below are 25 T cell receptor beta chains from a single sample sequenced in a study of blood T cell repertoires in COVID-19. Repertoires were generated with immunoSEQ multiplex PCR, while TCRdb's copy carries only in-frame clones and drops some. The table has 110,000 or so clones, roughly four fifths seen once. Sequencing was performed on peripheral blood. All receptors come from a human donor in a cohort sampled during active COVID-19.

The table lists this clone with a count of one. This chain links TRBV5-4 with TRBJ1-4; D is ambiguous. CDR1 and CDR2 from the germline V gene are SGHNT and YYREEE (reference sequence). V was pared by 0 bases and J by 4 bases, with 13 bases between. The CDR3 spans 16 residues. CDR3 protein: CASSLGEGGSNEKLFF. CDR3 DNA sequence: TGTGCCAGCAGCTTGGGCGAGGGAGGGAGTAATGAAAAACTGTTTTTT. The whole variable domain, filled in from reference TRBV5-4 and TRBJ1-4, reads ETGVTQSPTHLIKTRGQQVTLRCSSQSGHNTVSWYQQALGQGPQFIFQYYREEENGRGNFPPRFSGLQFPNYSSELNVNALELDDSALYLCASSLGEGGSNEKLFFGSGTQLSVL.

This clone was detected only once. The chain uses TRBV7-2 and TRBJ2-3; 9 nucleotides agree with TRBD2. The germline gives CDR1 SGHTA, CDR2 FQGNSA. The CDR3 totals 16 residues. V lost 5 bases to trimming and J lost 4 bases; unmatched junction nucleotides: 10. The chain's CDR3 is CASSPRRAGGADTQYF. DNA for the CDR3: TGTGCCAGCAGCCCGAGGAGGGCGGGGGGGGCAGATACGCAGTATTTT.

The CDR3 sequence: CASSSAGAGNQPQHF. The CDR3 nucleotides are TGTGCCAGCAGCAGCGCGGGCGCGGGCAATCAGCCCCAGCATTTT. The rearrangement uses TRBV6-5 and TRBJ1-5; D gene ambiguous. This CDR3 is built from 15 residues. Between the trimmed V and J ends, which lost 6 bases and 2 bases, there was a span of 14 bases. Germline-derived CDR1 and CDR2 are MNHEY and SVGAGI.

The chain is built from TRBV7-6 and TRBJ2-3, with TRBD2 matching over 10 bases. This CDR3 has 18 amino acids. CDR1 and CDR2 (germline): SGHVS, FNYEAQ. The trim removed 4 bases at V and 2 bases at J, leaving 12 bases unmatched. CDR3 loop: CASSSALAGGPATDTQYF. The CDR3 region has the DNA TGTGCCAGCAGCTCCGCTTTAGCGGGGGGCCCCGCCACAGATACGCAGTATTTT.

In this sample, this clone turned up a few times. The chain combines TRBV19 with TRBJ2-5; D remains unclear. The CDR3 is 14 amino acids. V lost 1 base, J lost 0 bases, and 6 bases lay in between. In germline, CDR1 is LNHDA, CDR2 SQIVND (reference sequence). The CDR3, as DNA: TGTGCCAGTAGTATAGGAGTCTACCAAGAGACCCAGTACTTC. Its protein product is CASSIGVYQETQYF.

This chain joins TRBV11-3 and TRBJ2-3; D is unresolved. Trimming took 5 bases from V and 2 from J, leaving 5 bases between them. The CDR3 extends over 12 amino acids. Per germline, CDR1 SGHNT and CDR2 YENEEA. The CDR3 here is CASSQDTDTQYF. CDR3 sequence (DNA): TGTGCCAGCAGCCAGGACACAGATACGCAGTATTTT.

This clone was seen once. This CDR3 is CASSQEPGQGFVWTEAFF. CDR3 coding DNA: TGTGCCAGCAGCCAAGAACCGGGACAGGGTTTCGTATGGACTGAAGCTTTCTTT. V and J are TRBV7-8 and TRBJ1-1; the match to TRBD1 covers 9 bases. The germline CDR1 and CDR2 sequences are SGHVS and FQNEAQ. Losses at the gene ends were 5 bases for V and 5 bases for J; bases not matched to a gene: 18. The CDR3 totals 18 residues.

The chain joins TRBV18 to TRBJ1-4; perhaps TRBD1 as D (5 bases). Germline lookup yields CDR1 KGHSH and CDR2 LQKENI. There are 15 residues in the CDR3. Trimming cost V 5 bases and J 0 bases, with 10 bases left between them. CDR3 sequence (DNA): TGTGCCAGCTCAGATACAGGAACAACTAATGAAAAACTGTTTTTT. Encoded protein: CASSDTGTTNEKLFF. Full variable domain (rest looked up from reference TRBV18 and TRBJ1-4): NAGVMQNPRHLVRRRGQEARLRCSPMKGHSHVYWYRQLPEEGLKFMVYLQKENIIDESGMPKERFSAEFPKEGPSILRIQQVVRGDSAAYFCASSDTGTTNEKLFFGSGTQLSVL.

This clone was seen a few times. Other DNA sequences within the sample encode an identical CDR3. This chain uses TRBV7-2 with TRBJ1-5; no firm D call. The V gene's germline CDR1 is SGHTA and CDR2 FQGNSA. The CDR3 sequence is 14 residues long. Trimming took off 1 base at V and 1 base at J, with 5 bases between the two ends. CDR3 nucleotides: TGTGCCAGCAGCTTAGGACAAAGCAATCAGCCCCAGCATTTT. It is translated as CASSLGQSNQPQHF.

This chain links TRBV28 with TRBJ1-1; 7 nucleotides match TRBD1. The CDR3 has 16 residues. The V and J ends lost 5 bases and 0 bases, in that order; junction bases with no gene match: 9. In germline, CDR1 is MDHEN, CDR2 SYDVKM. In DNA, the CDR3 is TGTGCCAGCAGTCCGGGACAGCTTATCATGAACACTGAAGCTTTCTTT. Amino acids: CASSPGQLIMNTEAFF.

This clone appeared once. The rearrangement uses TRBV6-1 and TRBJ2-7; TRBD2 matches at 9 bases. This CDR3 has 15 amino acids. V lost 3 bases and J lost 1; bases outside the gene matches: 4. Germline V gene lookup returns CDR1 MNHNS and CDR2 SASEGT. The CDR3 DNA follows: TGTGCCAGCAGTGAGGGGACTAGCCCATCCTACGAGCAGTACTTC. It is translated as CASSEGTSPSYEQYF.

The chain has TRBV7-2 and TRBJ1-6, with D uncertain. Trimming removed 1 base at V and 7 bases at J, with 5 bases between. The CDR3 contains 13 residues. Germline loops: CDR1 SGHTA, CDR2 FQGNSA. Here the CDR3 DNA reads TGTGCCAGCAGCTTAGTTATGAATTCACCCCTCCACTTT. Protein product: CASSLVMNSPLHF.

The chain has TRBV6-1 and TRBJ2-7, with TRBD1 identical over 8 bases. The ends lost 3 bases at V and 3 bases at J; junction bases unmatched: 7. Per germline, CDR1 MNHNS and CDR2 SASEGT. The CDR3 sequence is 15 residues long. The CDR3, as DNA: TGTGCCAGCAGTGACCGGGGACAGGTGCTCTACGAGCAGTACTTC. It specifies CASSDRGQVLYEQYF.

The V call is TRBV19, the J call TRBJ2-1, with D maybe TRBD1 (5 bases). This CDR3 has 16 amino acids. The V gene's germline CDR1 is LNHDA and CDR2 SQIVND (reference sequence). V lost 1 base, J lost 0 bases, and 10 bases lay in between. The CDR3 is CASSIGRQSSYNEQFF. The CDR3 DNA follows: TGTGCCAGTAGTATAGGGCGACAGAGCTCCTACAATGAGCAGTTCTTC.

The genes are TRBV3-1 (or the pseudogene TRBV3-2) and TRBJ1-1; D ambiguous. Germline assignment: CDR1 LGHDT and CDR2 YNNKEL (reference sequence). Trimming shortened V by 8 bases and J by 1 base, and 14 bases separated the two germline ends. The CDR3 is made up of 14 amino acids. The DNA of the CDR3 is TGTGCCAGCCACACGGGAACCGGGAACACTGAAGCTTTCTTT. This encodes CASHTGTGNTEAFF.

About this clone: The same CDR3 also results from other DNA sequences found in this sample. The chain carries TRBV5-4 and TRBJ2-3, with 10 positions matching TRBD2. The CDR3 contains 15 residues. V shed 5 bases and J 1 base; nucleotides not matched to a gene: 4. CDR1 is SGHNT and CDR2 is YYREEE in the germline V gene (reference sequence). The chain's CDR3 is CASSPGTSGTDTQYF. In DNA form, the CDR3 reads TGTGCCAGCAGTCCCGGGACTAGCGGCACAGATACGCAGTATTTT.

The genes are TRBV5-6 and TRBJ2-5, with 8 bases that match TRBD2. Unmatched junction bases numbered 7, after V lost 4 bases and J lost 2 bases. CDR3 length: 15 amino acids. Germline lookup yields CDR1 SGHDT and CDR2 YYEEEE. Here the CDR3 reads CASSPTGGRQETQYF. DNA of the CDR3: TGTGCCAGCAGCCCAACGGGGGGGAGGCAAGAGACCCAGTACTTC.

The J gene is TRBJ1-1, the V gene TRBV29-1; TRBD1 might be the D (6 bases). This CDR3 has 13 residues. In germline, CDR1 is SQVTM, CDR2 ANQGSEA. V dropped 7 bases and J dropped 3 bases, with 15 bases sitting between them. The CDR3 DNA follows: TGCAGCGCCGGGGGGGCAGTTGACACTGAAGCTTTCTTT. This translates into CSAGGAVDTEAFF.

This clone occurred a few times. The chain couples TRBV7-8 to TRBJ1-5, with D tentatively TRBD1 (5 bases). The CDR3 has 14 amino acids. The V and J ends lost 2 bases and 8 bases respectively, with 13 bases between them. Germline CDR1 reads SGHVS; CDR2 reads FQNEAQ. CDR3 bases: TGTGCCAGCAGCTTATCCCCCTCGGGGGAGCCCCAGCATTTT. Protein sequence: CASSLSPSGEPQHF.

This clone was detected once. The chain joins TRBV6-5 to TRBJ2-7; the D gene is possibly TRBD1 (6 bases). Germline V gene lookup returns CDR1 MNHEY and CDR2 SVGAGI. V lost 4 bases, J lost 0 bases, and 13 bases lay in between. The CDR3 length is 15 residues. The CDR3 sequence is CASSSRGSSSYEQYF. Written as DNA, the CDR3 is TGTGCCAGCAGTTCCAGGGGCTCTAGCTCCTACGAGCAGTACTTC.

This chain uses TRBV18 with TRBJ2-1; D is unclear. The germline V gene encodes CDR1 KGHSH and CDR2 LQKENI. CDR3 size: 13 residues. Trimming took 0 bases from V and 8 from J, leaving 8 bases between them. The CDR3 coding sequence is TGTGCCAGCTCACCACCGATGGGCGATGAGCAGTTCTTC. Its protein product is CASSPPMGDEQFF.

The chain is built from TRBV7-2 and TRBJ2-1; 14 positions match TRBD2. Germline CDR1 and CDR2: SGHTA and FQGNSA. Germline trimming cut 5 bases from V and 3 bases from J; bases unmatched to any gene: 6. The CDR3 runs 17 residues. The CDR3 here is CASSRSGLAGVYNEQFF. As DNA, the CDR3 is TGTGCCAGCAGCCGTTCGGGACTAGCGGGGGTCTACAATGAGCAGTTCTTC. The full variable domain, completed using reference TRBV7-2 and TRBJ2-1, is GAGVSQSPSNKVTEKGKDVELRCDPISGHTALYWYRQSLGQGLEFLIYFQGNSAPDKSGLPSDRFSAERTGGSVSTLTIQRTQQEDSAVYLCASSRSGLAGVYNEQFFGPGTRLTVL.

This clone showed up just a few times. The rearrangement links TRBV4-1 to TRBJ1-5; D may be TRBD1 (5 bases). The CDR3 extends over 14 amino acids. V was trimmed by 4 bases and J by 3 bases, leaving 10 bases between them. Germline CDR1 is MGHRA and CDR2 is YSYEKL. In DNA, the CDR3 is TGCGCCAGCAGCCGAGACAGTTTCAATCAGCCCCAGCATTTT. Translated, it gives CASSRDSFNQPQHF.

This clone has more than one count but fewer than ten. V gene TRBV27 combines with J gene TRBJ1-6, with 10 bases lining up with TRBD1. Germline loops: CDR1 MNHEY, CDR2 SMNVEV (reference sequence). The V gene end was trimmed by 6 bases and the J gene end by 7 bases; junction bases not matched to a gene: 6. The CDR3 totals 15 residues. Written as DNA, the CDR3 is TGTGCCAGCAGACCCGGGACAGGGGCCAATTCACCCCTCCACTTT. This sequence encodes CASRPGTGANSPLHF.

This clone was seen once. CDR3 loop: CASSPTGGTEAFF. The CDR3 coding sequence is TGTGCCAGCTCACCCACAGGGGGCACTGAAGCTTTCTTT. The V and J genes are TRBV18 and TRBJ1-1; 8 positions match TRBD1. CDR1 is KGHSH and CDR2 is LQKENI in the germline V gene. Trimming cost V 3 bases and J 4 bases; bases outside gene matches: 1. The CDR3 runs to 13 residues.